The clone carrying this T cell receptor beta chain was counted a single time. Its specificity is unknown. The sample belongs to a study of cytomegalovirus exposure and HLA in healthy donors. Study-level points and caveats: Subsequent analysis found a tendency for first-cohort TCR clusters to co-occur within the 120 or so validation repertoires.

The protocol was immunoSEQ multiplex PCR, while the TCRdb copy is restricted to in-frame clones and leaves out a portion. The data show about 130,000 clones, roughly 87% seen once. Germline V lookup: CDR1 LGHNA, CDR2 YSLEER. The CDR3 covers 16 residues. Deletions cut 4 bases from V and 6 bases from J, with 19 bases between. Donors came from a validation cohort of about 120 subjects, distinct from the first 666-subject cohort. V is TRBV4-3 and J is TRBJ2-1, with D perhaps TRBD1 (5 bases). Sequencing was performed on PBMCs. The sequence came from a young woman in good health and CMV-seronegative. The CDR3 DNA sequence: TGCGCCAGCAGCCTTACCCTGCAGACAGTGATCAATGAGCAGTTCTTC. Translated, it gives CASSLTLQTVINEQFF.